These T cell receptor beta chains were read from a single sample in a study of T cell responses to AZD1222 COVID-19 vaccine. Assay used: immunoSEQ multiplex PCR; TCRdb lists only in-frame clones, some missing. The table has 110,000 or so clones, approximately 86% seen once; the top ten hold roughly a sixth. The sequencing used peripheral blood, collected 28 days after the second AZD1222 dose. Every receptor here comes from an adult who received the AZD1222 COVID-19 vaccine. Both conserved end residues are part of each CDR3. D genes are given only for firm matches. Not every row has a clone size; where given, it reads once, few, many or a size class.

d_call j_call v_call clone_size cdr3_nt cdr3_aa
NA TRBJ1-6 TRBV7-2 NA TGTGCCAGCAGCTTAGATGGGACGAGTTATAATTCACCCCTCCACTTT CASSLDGTSYNSPLHF
NA TRBJ1-2 TRBV28 NA TGTGCCAGCAGCAATAGGGACGGGAGTTCTAACTATGGCTACACCTTC CASSNRDGSSNYGYTF
NA TRBJ1-4 TRBV5-1 NA TGCGCCAGCAGCTTTTACGAGAATGAAAAACTGTTTTTT CASSFYENEKLFF
TRBD1 TRBJ1-2 TRBV10-3 NA TGTGCCATCAGACTAGGGACAGCCGAAGGGGCTGGCTACACCTTC CAIRLGTAEGAGYTF
TRBD2 TRBJ2-5 TRBV6-6 NA TGTGCCAGCAGTTACGATAGCGGGGGGGCAAAAGAGACCCAGTACTTC CASSYDSGGAKETQYF
NA TRBJ1-1 TRBV19 NA TGTGCCAGTAGTCACGTCGGCCAGGGCCTGAACACTGAAGCTTTCTTT CASSHVGQGLNTEAFF
NA TRBJ2-7 TRBV7-9 NA TGTGCCAGCAGCTTATTGGGGACATCCTACGAGCAGTACTTC CASSLLGTSYEQYF
TRBD1 TRBJ1-2 TRBV11-2 NA TGTGCCAGCAGCCTGGGACAGGGTAACTATGGCTACACCTTC CASSLGQGNYGYTF
NA TRBJ1-3 TRBV29-1 NA TGCAGCGTTGCGGGGCAGGGAGGCTCTGGAAACACCATATATTTT CSVAGQGGSGNTIYF
NA TRBJ1-1 TRBV28 NA TGTGCCAGCAGTTTGGGGACGCCCGGGGCGGACTTTGAAGCTTTCTTT CASSLGTPGADFEAFF
NA TRBJ1-2 TRBV6-1 NA TGTGCCAGCAGTGAAGCCGACCGGCCCCGTACCTTC CASSEADRPRTF
NA TRBJ1-2 TRBV18 NA TGTGCCAGCTCCCAAGGTGGGACCAGCTCTAACTATGGCTACACCTTC CASSQGGTSSNYGYTF
TRBD1 TRBJ2-3 TRBV15 few TGTGCCACCAGCAGATTTTCCGGGACAGGGGGGAGCACAGATACGCAGTATTTT CATSRFSGTGGSTDTQYF
NA TRBJ2-3 TRBV29-1 NA TGCAGCGTTGAGCGGGACACAGATACGCAGTATTTT CSVERDTDTQYF
NA TRBJ1-2 TRBV5-1 NA TGCGCCAGCAGCTTAGCAGGGGTACCTAACTATGGCTACACCTTC CASSLAGVPNYGYTF
NA TRBJ1-5 TRBV19 NA TGTGCCAGTAGCCTAGGACAGCATCAGCCCCAGCATTTT CASSLGQHQPQHF
NA TRBJ2-7 TRBV28 NA TGTGCCAGCAGTCGGCCAGGGATGTCTTCCTACGAGCAGTACTTC CASSRPGMSSYEQYF
NA TRBJ2-7 TRBV10-3 NA TGTGCCATCAGTGATAAGAGCGGAAGTTCTAGAGAGCAGTACTTC CAISDKSGSSREQYF
NA TRBJ2-5 TRBV7-3 NA TGTGCCAGCAGCTCTTCCGGGGGTCTCCAAGAGGCCCAGTACTTC CASSSSGGLQEAQYF
TRBD2 TRBJ2-5 TRBV29-1 NA TGCAGCGTTGAAGATCTAGCGGGACTCCAAGAGACCCAGTACTTC CSVEDLAGLQETQYF
NA TRBJ2-5 TRBV18 NA TGTGCCAGCTCACCAGGGGGAACCCTCCAAGAGACCCAGTACTTC CASSPGGTLQETQYF
NA TRBJ2-2 TRBV19 few TGTGCCAGTAGTATGGATGAGGGGTACACCGGGGAGCTGTTTTTT CASSMDEGYTGELFF
TRBD1 TRBJ1-5 TRBV2 NA TGTGCCAGCAGTGAACCAGGACAGGGGGCGGTTTGGGGAAGGCCCCAGCATTTT CASSEPGQGAVWGRPQHF
NA TRBJ2-5 TRBV7-6 NA TGTGCCAGCAGCTTAGTTGGCGTACGTCAAGAGACCCAGTACTTC CASSLVGVRQETQYF
NA TRBJ1-4 TRBV11-2 NA TGTGCCAGCAGCTTAGGGGAATGGAGTGAAAAACTGTTTTTT CASSLGEWSEKLFF
TRBD1 TRBJ2-1 TRBV27 NA TGTGCCACCAGCCCCCTCCCGGACAGGGGTGTGAATGAGCAGTTCTTC CATSPLPDRGVNEQFF
NA TRBJ2-7 TRBV5-4 NA TGTGCCAGCAGCCACTCCCGGAGCTGGGAGCAGTACTTC CASSHSRSWEQYF
NA TRBJ1-4 TRBV7-2 NA TGTGCCAGCACTACAGGGTTTGGTGATGAAAAACTGTTTTTT CASTTGFGDEKLFF
TRBD2 TRBJ2-1 TRBV9 NA TGTGCCAGCAGCTCACCCTCAGCGGGGGCCTACAATGAGCAGTTCTTC CASSSPSAGAYNEQFF
NA TRBJ2-1 TRBV27 NA TGTGCCAGCAGTTTAGAGGGGCTAAGCTCCTACAATGAGCAGTTCTTC CASSLEGLSSYNEQFF
TRBD1 TRBJ2-7 TRBV18 NA TGTGCCAGCTCACCGGGACAGCACTACGAGCAGTACTTC CASSPGQHYEQYF
NA TRBJ1-5 TRBV19 NA TGTGCCAGTAGTGGAGGAGCAAATCAGCCCCAGCATTTT CASSGGANQPQHF
NA TRBJ2-2 TRBV6-2/TRBV6-3 NA TGTGCCAGCAGTTACGCCTCTATGGTGGGCACCGGGGAGCTGTTTTTT CASSYASMVGTGELFF
TRBD1 TRBJ1-6 TRBV5-8 NA TGTGCCAGTAACAGGGGGAGGAGTTCACCCCTCCACTTT CASNRGRSSPLHF
NA TRBJ1-5 TRBV7-2 NA TGTGCCAGTAGGCTAGGGGGGAATCAGCCCCAGCATTTT CASRLGGNQPQHF
TRBD1 TRBJ2-1 TRBV7-3 few TGTGCCAGCAGCCAACAACAGGGGGCATCCTACAATGAGCAGTTCTTC CASSQQQGASYNEQFF